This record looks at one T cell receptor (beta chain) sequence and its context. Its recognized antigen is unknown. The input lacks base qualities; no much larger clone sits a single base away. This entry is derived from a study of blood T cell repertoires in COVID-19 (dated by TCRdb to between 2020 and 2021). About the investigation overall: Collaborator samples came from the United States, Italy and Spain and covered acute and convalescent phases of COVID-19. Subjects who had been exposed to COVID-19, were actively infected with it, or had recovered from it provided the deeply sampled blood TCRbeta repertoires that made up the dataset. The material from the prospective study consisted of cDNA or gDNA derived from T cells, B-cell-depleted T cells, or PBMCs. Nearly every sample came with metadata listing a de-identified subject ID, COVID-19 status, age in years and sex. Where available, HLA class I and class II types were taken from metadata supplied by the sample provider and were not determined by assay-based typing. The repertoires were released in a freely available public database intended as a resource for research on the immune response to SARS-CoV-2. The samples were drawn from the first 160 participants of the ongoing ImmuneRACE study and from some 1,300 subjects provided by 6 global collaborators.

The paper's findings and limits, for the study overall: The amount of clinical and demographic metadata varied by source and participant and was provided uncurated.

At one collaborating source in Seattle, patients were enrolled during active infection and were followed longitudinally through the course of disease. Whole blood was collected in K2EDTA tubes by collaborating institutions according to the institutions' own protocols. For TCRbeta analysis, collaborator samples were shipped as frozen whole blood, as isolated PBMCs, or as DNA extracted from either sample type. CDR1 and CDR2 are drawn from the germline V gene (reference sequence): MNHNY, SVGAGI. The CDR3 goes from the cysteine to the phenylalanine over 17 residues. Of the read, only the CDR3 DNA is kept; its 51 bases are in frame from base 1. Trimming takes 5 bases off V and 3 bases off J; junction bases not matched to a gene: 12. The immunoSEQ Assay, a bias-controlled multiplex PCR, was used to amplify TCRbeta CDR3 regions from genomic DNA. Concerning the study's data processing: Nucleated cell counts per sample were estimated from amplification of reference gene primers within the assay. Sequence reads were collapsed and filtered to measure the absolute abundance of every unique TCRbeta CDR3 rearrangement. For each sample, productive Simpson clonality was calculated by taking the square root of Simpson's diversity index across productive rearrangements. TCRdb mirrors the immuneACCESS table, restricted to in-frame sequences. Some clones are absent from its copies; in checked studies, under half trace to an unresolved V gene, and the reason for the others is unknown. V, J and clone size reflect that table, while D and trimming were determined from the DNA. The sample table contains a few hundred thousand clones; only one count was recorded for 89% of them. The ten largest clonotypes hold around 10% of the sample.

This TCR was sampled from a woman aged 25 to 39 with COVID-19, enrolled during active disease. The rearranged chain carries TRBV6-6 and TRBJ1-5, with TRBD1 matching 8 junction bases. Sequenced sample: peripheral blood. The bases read TGTGCCAGCAGTCCGCGGCAGGGGGCCGGGCCCAATCAGCCCCAGCATTTT. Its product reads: CASSPRQGAGPNQPQHF.